Sequencing of this T cell receptor beta chain was carried out in a study of regulatory T cells in long-lasting Graves disease. Findings and caveats of the study: TRBV28, TRBJ1-2 and TRBJ2-5 emerged as the favored segments in persistent disease.

Library construction for TCR beta used iRepertoire HTBI primers and Arm-PCR of CDR3 regions. TCRdb reanalysed the multiplex PCR reads using MiXCR and keeps one entry per CDR3 protein. The repertoire holds a few hundred thousand distinct CDR3 sequences, with 10% to 15% as singletons. This clonotype appeared many times. What it recognizes is unknown. The germline V gene encodes CDR1 LGHNA and CDR2 YSLEER. Between the trimmed V and J ends, which lost 0 bases and 7 bases, there was a span of 13 bases. The CDR3 runs 15 residues. Time point: newly diagnosed GD, antithyroid drugs for less than 3 months. The TCR library was made from RNA that had been extracted from PBMCs in TRIzol. Those enrolled as patients came out of an endocrinology department in Xi'an, China. In addition, the sample was reused for a study of T cells in Graves' hyperthyroidism and ophthalmopathy.

This TCR derives from a woman between 18 and 30 years old with Graves disease. The chain carries TRBV4-3 and TRBJ2-1; D may correspond to TRBD1 or TRBD2 (6 bases each). The sample here was peripheral blood mononuclear cells (PBMCs), taken at new diagnosis, from a patient treated with antithyroid drugs. In DNA form, the CDR3 reads TGCGCCAGCAGCCAAGATACAGGGAGGTGGAATGAGCAGTTCTTC. It is translated as CASSQDTGRWNEQFF.